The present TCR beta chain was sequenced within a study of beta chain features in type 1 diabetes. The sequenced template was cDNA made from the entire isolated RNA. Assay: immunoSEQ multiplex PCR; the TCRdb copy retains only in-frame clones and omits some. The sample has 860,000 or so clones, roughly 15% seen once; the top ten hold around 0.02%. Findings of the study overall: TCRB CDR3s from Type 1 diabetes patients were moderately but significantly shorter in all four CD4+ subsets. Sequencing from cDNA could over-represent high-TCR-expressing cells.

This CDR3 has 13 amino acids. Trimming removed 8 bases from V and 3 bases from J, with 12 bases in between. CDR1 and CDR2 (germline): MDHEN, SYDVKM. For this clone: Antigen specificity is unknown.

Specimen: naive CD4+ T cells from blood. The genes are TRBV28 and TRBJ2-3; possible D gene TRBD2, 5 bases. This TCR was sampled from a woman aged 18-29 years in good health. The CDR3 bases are TGTGCCAGCCAGAGGGCAGTAACAGATACGCAGTATTTT. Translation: CASQRAVTDTQYF.